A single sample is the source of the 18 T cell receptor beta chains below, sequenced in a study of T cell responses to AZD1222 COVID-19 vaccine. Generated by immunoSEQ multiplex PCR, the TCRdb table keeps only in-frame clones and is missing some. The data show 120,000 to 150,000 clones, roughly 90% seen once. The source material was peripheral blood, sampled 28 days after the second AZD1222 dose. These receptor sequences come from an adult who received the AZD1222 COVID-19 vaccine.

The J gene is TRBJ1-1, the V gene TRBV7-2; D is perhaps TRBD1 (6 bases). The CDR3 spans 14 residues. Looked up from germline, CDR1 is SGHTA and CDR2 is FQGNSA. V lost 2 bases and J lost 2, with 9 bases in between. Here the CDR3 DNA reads TGTGCCAGCAGCTTAAAGGGACATAACACTGAAGCTTTCTTT. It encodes CASSLKGHNTEAFF.

In DNA, the CDR3 is TGTGCCACCAAGGGTAGGCAGAACACTGAAGCTTTCTTT. Translated: CATKGRQNTEAFF. The gene calls are TRBV19 and TRBJ1-1; D remains unclear. V was pared by 10 bases and J by 1 base, with 13 bases between. The CDR3 runs 13 residues. Germline CDR1 reads LNHDA; CDR2 reads SQIVND (reference sequence).

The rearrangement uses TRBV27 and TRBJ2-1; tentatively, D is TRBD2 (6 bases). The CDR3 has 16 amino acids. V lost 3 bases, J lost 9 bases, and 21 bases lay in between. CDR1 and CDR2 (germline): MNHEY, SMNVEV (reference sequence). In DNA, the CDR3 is TGTGCCAGCAGTTTTGATCCCCGGGAGTTTCGGGGTGAGCAGTTCTTC. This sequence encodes CASSFDPREFRGEQFF.

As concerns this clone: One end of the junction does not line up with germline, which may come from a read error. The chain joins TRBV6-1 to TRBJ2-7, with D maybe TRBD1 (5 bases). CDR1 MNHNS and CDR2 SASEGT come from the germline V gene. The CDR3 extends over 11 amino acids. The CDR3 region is CASSEGQNPNF. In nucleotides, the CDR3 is TGTGCCAGCAGTGAAGGACAGAACCCTAACTTC.

The CDR3 bases are TGTGCCAGCAGCTTATCGCCATCGGCCGGGGAGCTGTTTTTT. It specifies CASSLSPSAGELFF. The gene calls are TRBV11-3 and TRBJ2-2; no clear D. The V and J ends lost 2 bases and 6 bases respectively, with 10 bases between them. The CDR3 consists of 14 residues. Looked up from germline, CDR1 is SGHNT and CDR2 is YENEEA.

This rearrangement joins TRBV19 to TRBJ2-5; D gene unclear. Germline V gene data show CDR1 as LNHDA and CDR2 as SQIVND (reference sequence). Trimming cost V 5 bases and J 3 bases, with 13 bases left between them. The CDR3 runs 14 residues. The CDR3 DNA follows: TGTGCCAGTAGTTGGGCTACCACTAAAGAGACCCAGTACTTC. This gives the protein CASSWATTKETQYF.

The DNA for the CDR3 is TGCAGCGTTGAGAACGGTAGGGGTGGCAATGAGCAGTTCTTC. This gives the protein CSVENGRGGNEQFF. The genes are TRBV29-1 and TRBJ2-1; tentatively, D is TRBD1 (5 bases). Deletions cut 3 bases from V and 6 bases from J, with 15 bases between. The CDR3 is made up of 14 amino acids. Germline loops: CDR1 SQVTM, CDR2 ANQGSEA.

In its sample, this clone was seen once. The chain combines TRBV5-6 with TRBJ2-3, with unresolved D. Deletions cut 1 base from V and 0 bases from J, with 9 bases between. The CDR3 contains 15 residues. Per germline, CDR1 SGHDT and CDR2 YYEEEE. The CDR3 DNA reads TGTGCCAGCAGCTTGAGGCCGACTAGCACAGATACGCAGTATTTT. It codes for CASSLRPTSTDTQYF.

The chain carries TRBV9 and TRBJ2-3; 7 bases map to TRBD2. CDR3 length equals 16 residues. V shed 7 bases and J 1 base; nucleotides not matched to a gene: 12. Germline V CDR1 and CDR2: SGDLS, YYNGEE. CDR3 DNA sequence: TGTGCCAGCGCCCGTAGCGGGTCAGCCCGCACAGATACGCAGTATTTT. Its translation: CASARSGSARTDTQYF.

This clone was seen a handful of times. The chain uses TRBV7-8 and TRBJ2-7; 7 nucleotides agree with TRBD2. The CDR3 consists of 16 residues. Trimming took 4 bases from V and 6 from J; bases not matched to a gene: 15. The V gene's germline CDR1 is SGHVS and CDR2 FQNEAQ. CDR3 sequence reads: CASSYRSGGSFREQYF. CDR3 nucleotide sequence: TGTGCCAGCAGCTACCGCAGCGGCGGGAGTTTCCGCGAGCAGTACTTC.

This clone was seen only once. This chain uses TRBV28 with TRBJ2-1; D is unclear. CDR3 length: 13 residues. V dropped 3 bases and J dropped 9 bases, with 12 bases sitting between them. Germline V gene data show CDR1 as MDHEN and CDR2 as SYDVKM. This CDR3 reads CASSFFVVGEQFF. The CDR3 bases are TGTGCCAGCAGTTTTTTTGTGGTTGGTGAGCAGTTCTTC.

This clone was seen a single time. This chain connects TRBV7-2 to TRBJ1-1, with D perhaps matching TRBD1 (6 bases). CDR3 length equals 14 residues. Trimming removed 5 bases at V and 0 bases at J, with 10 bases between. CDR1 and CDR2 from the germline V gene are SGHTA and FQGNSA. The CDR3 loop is CASSLQGLNTEAFF. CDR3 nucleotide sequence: TGTGCCAGCAGCCTTCAGGGGTTGAACACTGAAGCTTTCTTT.

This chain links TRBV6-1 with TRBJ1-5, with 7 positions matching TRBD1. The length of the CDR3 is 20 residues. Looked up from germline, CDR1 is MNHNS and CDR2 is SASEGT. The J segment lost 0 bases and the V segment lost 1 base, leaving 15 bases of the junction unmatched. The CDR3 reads CASSEVGVPGQYYSNQPQHF. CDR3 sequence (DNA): TGTGCCAGCAGTGAAGTTGGAGTCCCGGGACAGTACTATAGCAATCAGCCCCAGCATTTT.

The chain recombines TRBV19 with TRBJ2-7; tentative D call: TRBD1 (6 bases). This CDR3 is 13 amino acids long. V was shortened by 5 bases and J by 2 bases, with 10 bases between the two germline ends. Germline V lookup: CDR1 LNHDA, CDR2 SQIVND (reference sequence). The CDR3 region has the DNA TGTGCCAGTAGTTTACAGGGCCCCTACGAGCAGTACTTC. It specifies CASSLQGPYEQYF. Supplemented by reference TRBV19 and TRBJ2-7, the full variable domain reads DGGITQSPKYLFRKEGQNVTLSCEQNLNHDAMYWYRQDPGQGLRLIYYSQIVNDFQKGDIAEGYSVSREKKESFPLTVTSAQKNPTAFYLCASSLQGPYEQYFGPGTRLTVT.

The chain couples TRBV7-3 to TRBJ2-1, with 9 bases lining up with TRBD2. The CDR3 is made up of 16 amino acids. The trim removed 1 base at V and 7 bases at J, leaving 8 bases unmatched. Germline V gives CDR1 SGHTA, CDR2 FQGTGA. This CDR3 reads CASSLSGTSGWNEQFF. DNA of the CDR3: TGTGCCAGCAGCTTAAGTGGTACTAGCGGGTGGAATGAGCAGTTCTTC.

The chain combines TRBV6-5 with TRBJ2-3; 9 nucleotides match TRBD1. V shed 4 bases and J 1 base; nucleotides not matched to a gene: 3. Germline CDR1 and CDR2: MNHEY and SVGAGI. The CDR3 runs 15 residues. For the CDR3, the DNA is TGTGCCAGCAGTTCCAGGACAGGGGGCACAGATACGCAGTATTTT. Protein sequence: CASSSRTGGTDTQYF.

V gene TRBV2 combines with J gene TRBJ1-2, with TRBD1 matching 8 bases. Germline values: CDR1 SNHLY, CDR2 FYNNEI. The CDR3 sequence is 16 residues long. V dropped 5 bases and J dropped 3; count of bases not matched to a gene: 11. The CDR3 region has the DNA TGTGCCAGCAGTACACTCCCGGACAGGGTCGACTATGGCTACACCTTC. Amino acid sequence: CASSTLPDRVDYGYTF.

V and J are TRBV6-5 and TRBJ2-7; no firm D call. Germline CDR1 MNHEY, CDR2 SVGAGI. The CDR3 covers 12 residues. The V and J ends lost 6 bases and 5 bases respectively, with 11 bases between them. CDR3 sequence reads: CASRKSVHEQYF. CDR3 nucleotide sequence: TGTGCCAGCAGAAAATCAGTCCACGAGCAGTACTTC.